This T cell receptor beta chain was recorded in a study of blood T cell repertoires in COVID-19. Trimming shortened V by 4 bases and J by 6 bases, and 18 bases separated the two germline ends. Germline values: CDR1 DFQATT, CDR2 SNEGSKA (reference sequence). This CDR3 contains 14 residues. Data came from immunoSEQ multiplex PCR; TCRdb stores just in-frame clones and leaves some out. The table has about 220,000 clones, about nine tenths seen once. The genes are TRBV20-1 and TRBJ1-2; D unresolved. The sequence came from a middle-aged woman with acute COVID-19. Source material: PBMCs or T cells enriched from blood (not recorded which). CDR3 nucleotide sequence: TGCAGTGCTATTGACACTGGTACGGGAGATGGCTACACCTTC. Its protein product is CSAIDTGTGDGYTF.